The rows below give T cell receptor beta chains drawn from one sample of a study of control samples from healthy donors and cancer patients. The assay was immunoSEQ multiplex PCR, and TCRdb's table has in-frame clones only and misses some. Of about 98,000 clones listed, about 91% are singletons. Sequencing was done on a sample of blood. These receptors were collected from a woman between 18 and 29 years old in good health. The CDR3 runs from the conserved cysteine through the conserved F or W.

TRBJ1-3 TRBV19 CASTRDGLSGNTIYF
TRBJ1-5 TRBV6-1 CASSEARRGSQPQHF
TRBJ1-3 TRBV9 CASSPAGGPGNTIYF
TRBJ1-1 TRBV30 CAWSVSRRNTEAFF
TRBJ2-7 TRBV12-3/TRBV12-4 CASRTAGVYEQYF
TRBJ1-1 TRBV15 CATSRASTEAFF
TRBJ1-4 TRBV12-3/TRBV12-4 CASSLAWDEKLFF
TRBJ1-1 TRBV12-5 CASGLIAGGYTEAFF
TRBJ2-6 TRBV7-6 CASSRPGGIGANVLTF
TRBJ2-2 TRBV11-3 CASSLRDPNTGELFF
TRBJ1-1 TRBV7-9 CASSPDTEAFF
TRBJ1-6 TRBV5-5 CASDRSSYNSPLHF
TRBJ1-5 TRBV19 CASSIGQGSNQPQHF
TRBJ2-3 TRBV7-8 CASSLGWGRTDTQYF
TRBJ2-7 TRBV4-2 CASSRIPQGIYDEQYF
TRBJ2-7 TRBV11-3 CASSVFPGQGVRQYF
TRBJ1-3 TRBV27 CASSLGSGNTIYF
TRBJ2-7 TRBV5-1 CASSVARSYEQYF
TRBJ1-2 TRBV7-8 CASSLDAGLDYGYTF
TRBJ2-1 TRBV18 CASSPSLRINNEQFF
TRBJ1-6 TRBV11-2 CASSLDGQGDSPLHF
TRBJ1-2 TRBV7-2 CASSFREGLYGYTF
TRBJ2-1 TRBV15 CATSRDLASGYNEQFF
TRBJ2-5 TRBV7-9 CASSFRLVGGLQETQYF
TRBJ1-2 TRBV10-3 CAISEPTGSYGYTF
TRBJ1-4 TRBV9 CASSVSGLWSEKLFF
TRBJ1-2 TRBV13 CASSLYHRVNYGYTF
TRBJ2-5 TRBV6-6 CASSRKPQLAAQETQYF
TRBJ1-3 TRBV28 CASSSAGNTIYF
TRBJ1-3 TRBV24-1 CATSSGSAGNTIYF